One and the same sample provided the 26 T cell receptor beta chains below, sequenced in a study of metastatic and nonmetastatic thyroid tumors. MiXCR reprocessed the PCR reads for TCRdb. The sample holds roughly 34,000 clones; roughly 22% are singletons and the top ten take roughly 3%. All patients were treatment-naive before thyroid surgery. Sequences were obtained from tumor tissue. These receptors were collected from a male donor with papillary thyroid cancer or a benign thyroid nodule (not recorded which). Some clones in this sample may be carry-over from other donors' samples.

CDR3 sequence (DNA): TGTGCCAGCACTAAGGGTTCTAGCGGGTATGAGCACACTAGCACAGATACGCAGTATTTT. This codes for CASTKGSSGYEHTSTDTQYF. The rearrangement joins TRBV13 to TRBJ2-3; 8 positions agree with TRBD2. CDR1 is PRHDT and CDR2 is FYEKMQ in the germline V gene (reference sequence). The CDR3 extends over 20 amino acids. With 7 bases clipped from V and 0 bases from J, the junction kept 21 bases outside the gene matches.

This clone has at least ten counts. The J gene is TRBJ2-1, the V gene TRBV7-9; D not resolved. Germline V CDR1 and CDR2: SEHNR, FQNEAQ (reference sequence). The CDR3 is made up of 16 amino acids. V lost 4 bases to trimming and J lost 5 bases, with 18 bases between them. CDR3 in amino acids: CASSWDGPAENNEQFF. DNA of the CDR3: TGTGCCAGCAGCTGGGATGGGCCGGCAGAAAACAATGAGCAGTTCTTC.

J is TRBJ2-3 and V is TRBV7-2, with D unclear. Germline V gene lookup returns CDR1 SGHTA and CDR2 FQGNSA. This CDR3 contains 11 residues. The V gene lost 2 bases and the J gene lost 9 bases, with 6 bases spanning the gap. CDR3: CASSLRVTQYF. The CDR3 DNA is TGTGCCAGCAGCTTACGGGTCACGCAGTATTTT.

At least ten counts were recorded for this clone. V is TRBV6-1 and J is TRBJ1-2, with no clear D. This CDR3 comprises 13 residues. V was cut by 1 base and J by 8 bases, with 11 bases left in between. Germline V CDR1 and CDR2: MNHNS, SASEGT. CDR3 coding DNA: TGTGCCAGCAGTGAAGGCCGGCGCGACGGCTACACCTTC. It encodes CASSEGRRDGYTF.

This clone was seen ten or more times. A much larger clone differs from this one at a single base, so this may be a read error. Other DNA sequences in the same sample also yield this CDR3. The chain joins TRBV18 to TRBJ1-5, with D possibly TRBD1 on 5 matching bases. Germline CDR1 is KGHSH and CDR2 is LQKENI. The CDR3 sequence is 15 residues long. The CDR3 DNA is TGCGCCAGCTCACCGGGGGGTGGTCGCAATCAGCCCCAGCATTTT. Residues: CASSPGGGRNQPQHF.

This clone is medium-sized (0.01 to 0.1%) within its sample. The rearrangement joins TRBV7-2 to TRBJ2-2, with D possibly called TRBD1 or TRBD2 (5 bases each). CDR1 SGHTA and CDR2 FQGNSA come from the germline V gene. This CDR3 has 14 residues. Deletions cut 3 bases from V and 3 bases from J, with 8 bases between. As DNA, the CDR3 is TGTGCCAGCAGCTTGGGACCTCACACCGGGGAGCTGTTTTTT. Its translation: CASSLGPHTGELFF.

This chain links TRBV11-2 with TRBJ2-5, with D possibly matching TRBD1 (5 bases). CDR3 length: 15 residues. Between the trimmed V and J ends, which lost 0 bases and 2 bases, there was a span of 10 bases. Germline loops: CDR1 SGHAT, CDR2 FQNNGV. The CDR3 sequence: CASSLEYRPQETQYF. CDR3 coding DNA: TGTGCCAGCAGCTTAGAATACAGGCCTCAAGAGACCCAGTACTTC.

This clone has at least ten counts. The rearrangement links TRBV20-1 to TRBJ2-7, with D uncertain. Per germline, CDR1 DFQATT and CDR2 SNEGSKA (reference sequence). V was shortened by 3 bases and J by 3 bases, with 24 bases between the two germline ends. This CDR3 contains 17 residues. For the CDR3, the DNA is TGCAGTGCTAGTGCCCCGCTAGACCCGCGTACAAACTACGAGCAGTACTTC. Its protein is CSASAPLDPRTNYEQYF.

This clone was found many times. The CDR3 DNA reads as TGTGCCAGCAGCTTGAATAGGGCGGGAGAGACCCAGTACTTC. It is translated as CASSLNRAGETQYF. The rearrangement uses TRBV5-6 and TRBJ2-5, with D possibly being TRBD2 (5 bases). With 1 base removed from V and 4 bases from J, the gap between germline ends came to 11 bases. This CDR3 has 14 amino acids. Germline V gene data show CDR1 as SGHDT and CDR2 as YYEEEE.

V and J are TRBV24-1 and TRBJ1-1, with D unresolved. The V end lost 4 bases, the J end lost 2 bases, and 7 bases lay between the germline ends. Per the germline V gene, CDR1 is KGHDR and CDR2 is SFDVKD. This CDR3 region has 13 residues. CDR3 bases: TGTGCCACCAGTGACGGAAGCAACACTGAAGCTTTCTTT. Amino acid sequence: CATSDGSNTEAFF.

Points on this clone: Its ends do not fully match the called genes, so a read error is possible. The rearrangement links TRBV19 to TRBJ2-2; D might be TRBD1 or TRBD2, each matching 5 bases. The CDR3 totals 15 residues. CDR1 is LNHDA, CDR2 SQIVND, per germline (reference sequence). The CDR3 reads CASSFGRVGTGELFF. The CDR3 region has the DNA TGTGCCAGTAGTTTCGGCAGGGTAGGCACCGGGGAGTTGTTTTTT.

Sample share makes this clone medium-sized. This rearrangement joins TRBV11-2 to TRBJ2-7; 8 nucleotides align to TRBD1. The CDR3 is 14 amino acids. CDR1 and CDR2 (germline): SGHAT, FQNNGV. After removal of 4 bases from V and 5 bases from J, the junction contained 7 bases not matched to a gene. CDR3 region: CASSSARGLNEQYF. DNA for the CDR3: TGTGCCAGCAGCTCCGCCAGGGGGCTGAACGAGCAGTACTTC.

This clone was observed many times. The V gene is TRBV29-1, the J gene TRBJ2-7; 9 nucleotides match TRBD2. CDR3 length: 13 residues. V lost 4 bases to trimming and J lost 3 bases; unmatched junction nucleotides: 4. Per germline, CDR1 SQVTM and CDR2 ANQGSEA. The CDR3 DNA reads TGCAGCGTTGTGTCTAGCGGGGACTACGAGCAGTACTTC. This gives the protein CSVVSSGDYEQYF.

Many counts were recorded for this clone. The chain couples TRBV7-9 to TRBJ2-6; 10 bases align to TRBD2. Germline V lookup: CDR1 SEHNR, CDR2 FQNEAQ (reference sequence). Losses at the gene ends were 2 bases for V and 0 bases for J; bases not matched to a gene: 4. The CDR3 is 18 amino acids. CDR3 DNA: TGTGCCAGCAGCTTACGTCCTAGCGGGAGCTCTGGGGCCAACGTCCTGACTTTC. Amino acid sequence: CASSLRPSGSSGANVLTF.

This clone has more than one count but fewer than ten. This chain links TRBV5-1 with TRBJ2-6; no definite D call. There are 16 residues in the CDR3. CDR1 is SGHRS and CDR2 is YFSETQ in the germline V gene. The germline V and J ends were trimmed by 4 bases and 0 bases, with 11 bases remaining between them. The CDR3 sequence is CASSRYRISGANVLTF. In DNA form, the CDR3 reads TGCGCCAGCAGCCGCTATAGGATCTCTGGGGCCAACGTCCTGACTTTC. The full variable domain, rest sourced from reference TRBV5-1 and TRBJ2-6, is KAGVTQTPRYLIKTRGQQVTLSCSPISGHRSVSWYQQTPGQGLQFLFEYFSETQRNKGNFPGRFSGRQFSNSRSEMNVSTLELGDSALYLCASSRYRISGANVLTFGAGSRLTVL.

By share, this clone ranks as medium-sized. V and J are TRBV7-2 and TRBJ1-1; unclear D gene. V was shortened by 6 bases and J by 4 bases, with 15 bases between the two germline ends. This CDR3 has 14 residues. CDR1 SGHTA and CDR2 FQGNSA come from the germline V gene. CDR3: CASSPWEWSTEAFF. As DNA, the CDR3 is TGTGCCAGCAGTCCCTGGGAATGGAGCACTGAAGCTTTCTTT. Complete variable domain (other parts from reference TRBV7-2 and TRBJ1-1): GAGVSQSPSNKVTEKGKDVELRCDPISGHTALYWYRQSLGQGLEFLIYFQGNSAPDKSGLPSDRFSAERTGGSVSTLTIQRTQQEDSAVYLCASSPWEWSTEAFFGQGTRLTVV.

The chain has TRBV3-1 and TRBJ2-1, with D tentatively TRBD2 (6 bases). The V gene lost 4 bases and the J gene lost 9 bases, with 19 bases spanning the gap. Germline loops: CDR1 LGHDT, CDR2 YNNKEL (reference sequence). CDR3 size: 15 residues. CDR3 amino acids: CASSPRDRRDGEQFF. The CDR3 nucleotides read TGTGCCAGCAGCCCTCGGGACCGGAGGGATGGTGAGCAGTTCTTC.

This clone was recorded at least ten times. The CDR3, as DNA: TGTGCCAGCAGCTCCTTTTCGAACACTGAAGCTTTCTTT. Its protein product is CASSSFSNTEAFF. The rearrangement uses TRBV7-2 and TRBJ1-1; no clear D. This CDR3 has 13 amino acids. Per germline, CDR1 SGHTA and CDR2 FQGNSA. V lost 4 bases to trimming and J lost 1 base, with 7 bases between them. Full variable domain (rest looked up from reference TRBV7-2 and TRBJ1-1): GAGVSQSPSNKVTEKGKDVELRCDPISGHTALYWYRQSLGQGLEFLIYFQGNSAPDKSGLPSDRFSAERTGGSVSTLTIQRTQQEDSAVYLCASSSFSNTEAFFGQGTRLTVV.

The chain combines TRBV7-2 with TRBJ2-5; D perhaps matches TRBD2 (6 bases). The CDR3 contains 14 residues. From germline, CDR1 is SGHTA and CDR2 FQGNSA. V was pared by 9 bases and J by 3 bases, with 17 bases between. CDR3 loop: CASNPSGGKETQYF. The DNA of the CDR3 is TGTGCCAGTAATCCCAGCGGCGGGAAAGAGACCCAGTACTTC. Combining the CDR3 with reference TRBV7-2 and TRBJ2-5 gives the whole variable domain GAGVSQSPSNKVTEKGKDVELRCDPISGHTALYWYRQSLGQGLEFLIYFQGNSAPDKSGLPSDRFSAERTGGSVSTLTIQRTQQEDSAVYLCASNPSGGKETQYFGPGTRLLVL.

This clone was observed many times. This chain uses TRBV7-9 with TRBJ2-5, with 11 bases identical to TRBD1. The CDR3 extends over 17 amino acids. The germline gives CDR1 SEHNR, CDR2 FQNEAQ (reference sequence). V lost 0 bases and J lost 4; bases outside the gene matches: 7. CDR3 in DNA: TGTGCCAGCAGCTTAGCGCCCGGGACAGGGGGGGGAGAGACCCAGTACTTC. It translates to CASSLAPGTGGGETQYF.

This clone was detected only a few times. A read error may be the cause here, since a much bigger clone is one base away. The rearrangement uses TRBV2 and TRBJ2-4; TRBD1 matches 7 bases. CDR1 SNHLY and CDR2 FYNNEI come from the germline V gene. The J segment lost 4 bases and the V segment lost 10 bases, leaving 13 bases of the junction unmatched. The CDR3 has 15 residues. The CDR3 spells CAISPDRAGKNIQYF. The CDR3, as DNA: TGTGCCATCAGCCCCGACAGGGCCGGAAAAAACATTCAGTACTTC.

This clone has just a few counts. The gene calls are TRBV20-1 and TRBJ2-5; D possibly corresponds to TRBD1 (5 bases). The germline V gene has CDR1 DFQATT and CDR2 SNEGSKA (reference sequence). V shed 0 bases and J shed 2 bases, with 10 bases lying between them. This CDR3 is 14 amino acids long. CDR3 sequence reads: CSAREKGQQETQYF. In DNA form, the CDR3 reads TGCAGTGCTAGAGAAAAGGGGCAGCAAGAGACCCAGTACTTC.

This clone was found many times. The rearrangement uses TRBV18 and TRBJ2-3, with D unresolved. The germline V and J ends were trimmed by 4 bases and 2 bases, with 4 bases remaining between them. Germline lookup yields CDR1 KGHSH and CDR2 LQKENI. CDR3 length: 12 residues. The CDR3 loop is CASSLSTDTQYF. DNA of the CDR3: TGTGCCAGCTCACTGTCCACAGATACGCAGTATTTT.

This clone was counted ten times or more. The chain has TRBV3-1 and TRBJ2-3; D is unresolved. Germline V gene data show CDR1 as LGHDT and CDR2 as YNNKEL (reference sequence). This CDR3 is built from 13 residues. V was trimmed by 1 base and J by 14 bases, leaving 16 bases between them. The CDR3 region has the DNA TGTGCCAGCAGCCAAGGGCAAACACCCAATCGGTATTTT. This gives the protein CASSQGQTPNRYF.

The rearrangement links TRBV10-3 to TRBJ2-7; 7 bases map to TRBD1. In germline, CDR1 is ENHRY, CDR2 SYGVKD. The CDR3 runs 14 residues. Trimming took 2 bases from V and 3 from J; bases not matched to a gene: 4. The CDR3 region has the DNA TGTGCCATCAGTGAGGCAGACAGGGACTACGAGCAGTACTTC. This encodes CAISEADRDYEQYF.

This chain joins TRBV7-6 and TRBJ2-2, with 7 bases lining up with TRBD2. The CDR3 covers 17 residues. With 1 base clipped from V and 2 bases from J, the junction kept 7 bases outside the gene matches. Germline V lookup: CDR1 SGHVS, CDR2 FNYEAQ. Written as DNA, the CDR3 is TGTGCCAGCAGCTTAGTGGGGCTAGCGGAAAACACCGGGGAGCTGTTTTTT. It translates to CASSLVGLAENTGELFF.